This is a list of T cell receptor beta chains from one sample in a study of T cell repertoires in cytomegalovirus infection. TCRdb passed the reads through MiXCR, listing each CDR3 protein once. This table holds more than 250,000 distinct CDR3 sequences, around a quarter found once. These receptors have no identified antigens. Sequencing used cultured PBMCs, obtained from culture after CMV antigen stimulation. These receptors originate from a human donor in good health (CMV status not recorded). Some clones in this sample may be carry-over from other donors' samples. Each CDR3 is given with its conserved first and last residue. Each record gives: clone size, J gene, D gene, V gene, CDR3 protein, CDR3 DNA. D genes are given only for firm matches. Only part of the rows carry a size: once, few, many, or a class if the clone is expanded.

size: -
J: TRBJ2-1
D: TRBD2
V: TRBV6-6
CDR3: CASSPHLGTSYNEQFF
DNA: TGTGCCAGCAGTCCGCACTTAGGGACTAGCTACAATGAGCAGTTCTTC

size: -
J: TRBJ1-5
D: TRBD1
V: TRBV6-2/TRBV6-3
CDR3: CASHKGQGIINQPQHF
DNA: TGTGCCAGCCATAAAGGACAGGGAATAATCAATCAGCCCCAGCATTTT

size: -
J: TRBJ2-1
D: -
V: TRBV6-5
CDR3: CASSYSREANNEQFF
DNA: TGTGCCAGCAGTTACTCCCGGGAAGCAAACAATGAGCAGTTCTTC

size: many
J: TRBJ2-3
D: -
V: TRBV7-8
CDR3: CASSLRGYTQYF
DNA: TGTGCCAGCAGCTTGAGGGGTTATACGCAGTATTTT

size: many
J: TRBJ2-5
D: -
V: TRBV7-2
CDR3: CASSFGRAQYF
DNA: TGTGCCAGCAGCTTCGGTCGGGCCCAGTACTTC

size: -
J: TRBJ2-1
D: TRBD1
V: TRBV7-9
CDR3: CASSLRGQGSNEQFF
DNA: TGTGCCAGCAGCTTAAGAGGACAGGGATCGAATGAGCAGTTCTTC

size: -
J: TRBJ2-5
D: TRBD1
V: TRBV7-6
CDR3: CASAARGRETQYF
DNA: TGTGCCAGCGCCGCAAGGGGGCGGGAGACCCAGTACTTC

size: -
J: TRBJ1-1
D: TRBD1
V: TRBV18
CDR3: CASSSDRGWNTEAFF
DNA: TGTGCCAGCTCATCAGACAGGGGATGGAACACTGAAGCTTTCTTT

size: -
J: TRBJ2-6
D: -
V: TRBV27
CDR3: CASSPQPVMVGANVLTF
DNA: TGTGCCAGCAGTCCTCAACCAGTGATGGTAGGGGCCAACGTCCTGACTTTC

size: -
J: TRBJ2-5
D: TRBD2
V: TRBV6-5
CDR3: CASSYSTSMREGPGETQYF
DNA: TGTGCCAGCAGTTACTCGACTTCTATGCGGGAGGGCCCAGGGGAGACCCAGTACTTC

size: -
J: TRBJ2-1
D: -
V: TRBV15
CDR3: CATSRDRNEQFF
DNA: TGTGCCACCAGCAGAGATCGGAATGAGCAGTTCTTC

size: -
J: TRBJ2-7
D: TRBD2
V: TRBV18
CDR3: CASSPPGRSGSPYEQYF
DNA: TGTGCCAGCTCACCACCGGGGAGAAGCGGGAGTCCCTACGAGCAGTACTTC

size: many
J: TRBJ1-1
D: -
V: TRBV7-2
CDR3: CASSLKGRYGEAFF
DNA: TGTGCCAGCAGCTTAAAGGGGAGGTATGGTGAAGCTTTCTTT

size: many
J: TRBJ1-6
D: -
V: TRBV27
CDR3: CASSSLLSSYNSPLHF
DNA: TGTGCCAGCAGTTCTCTTTTGAGCTCCTATAATTCACCCCTCCACTTT

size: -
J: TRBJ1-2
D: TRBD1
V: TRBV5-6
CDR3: CASSLDFRTGGHGYTF
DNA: TGTGCCAGCAGCTTGGATTTTCGGACAGGGGGTCATGGCTACACCTTC

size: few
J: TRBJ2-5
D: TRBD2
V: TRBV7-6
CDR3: CASRPGLAGDGAETTETQYF
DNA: TGTGCCAGCAGGCCGGGACTAGCGGGAGATGGCGCGGAAACAACAGAGACCCAGTACTTC

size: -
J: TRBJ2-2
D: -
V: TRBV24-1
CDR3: CATSDSGGPYTGELFF
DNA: TGTGCCACCAGTGATTCTGGCGGTCCGTACACCGGGGAGCTGTTTTTT

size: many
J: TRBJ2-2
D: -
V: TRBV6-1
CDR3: CASSGSGTQDTGELFF
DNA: TGTGCCAGCAGTGGGTCCGGGACGCAAGACACCGGGGAGCTGTTTTTT

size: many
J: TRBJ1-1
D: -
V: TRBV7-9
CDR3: CASSPTGRYTEAFF
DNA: TGTGCCAGCAGCCCGACGGGGAGGTACACTGAAGCTTTCTTT

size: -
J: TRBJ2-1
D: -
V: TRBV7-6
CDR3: CASSFGDYNEQFF
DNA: TGTGCCAGCAGCTTTGGGGACTACAATGAGCAGTTCTTC

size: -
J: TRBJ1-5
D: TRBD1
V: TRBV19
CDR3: CASSIFGTGLNQPQHF
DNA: TGTGCCAGTAGTATATTCGGGACAGGCCTCAATCAGCCCCAGCATTTT

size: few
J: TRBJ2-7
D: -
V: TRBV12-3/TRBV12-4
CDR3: CASSLVGPYEQYF
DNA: TGTGCCAGCAGTTTAGTGGGTCCCTACGAGCAGTACTTC

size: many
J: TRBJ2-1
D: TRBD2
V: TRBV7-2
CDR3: CASSLEVASGRNEQFF
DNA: TGTGCCAGCAGCTTAGAAGTGGCTAGCGGGAGGAATGAGCAGTTCTTC

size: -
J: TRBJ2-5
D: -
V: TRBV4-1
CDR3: CASSQVFTGGGQETQYF
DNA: TGCGCCAGCAGCCAAGTTTTCACAGGAGGAGGCCAAGAGACCCAGTACTTC

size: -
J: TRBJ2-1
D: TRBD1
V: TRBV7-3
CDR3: CASSSNRGPHNEQFF
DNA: TGTGCCAGCAGCAGTAACAGGGGGCCCCACAATGAGCAGTTCTTC

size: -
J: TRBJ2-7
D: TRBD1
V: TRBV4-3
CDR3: CASSQVSGTGPHEQYF
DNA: TGCGCCAGCAGCCAAGTAAGTGGGACAGGGCCCCACGAGCAGTACTTC

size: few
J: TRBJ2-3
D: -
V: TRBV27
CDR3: CASSYRGAGIPDTQYF
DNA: TGTGCCAGCAGTTATCGGGGGGCTGGAATCCCAGATACGCAGTATTTT

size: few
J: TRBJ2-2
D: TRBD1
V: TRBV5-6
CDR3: CASSLSPGQGTTGELFF
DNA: TGTGCCAGCAGCTTGTCTCCGGGACAGGGTACCACCGGGGAGCTGTTTTTT

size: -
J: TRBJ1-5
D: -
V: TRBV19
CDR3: CASSIRDQPQHF
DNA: TGTGCCAGTAGTATTCGAGATCAGCCCCAGCATTTT

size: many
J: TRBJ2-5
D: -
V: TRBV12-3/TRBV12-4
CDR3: CASSSRETQYF
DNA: TGTGCCAGCAGCTCCCGGGAGACCCAGTACTTC

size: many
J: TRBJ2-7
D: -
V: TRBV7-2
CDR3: CASSSDGPGYEQYF
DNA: TGTGCCAGCAGCTCAGACGGCCCCGGTTACGAGCAGTACTTC

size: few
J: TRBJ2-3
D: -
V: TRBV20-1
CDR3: CSARDVGRTDTQYF
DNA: TGCAGTGCTAGAGACGTCGGGCGGACAGATACGCAGTATTTT

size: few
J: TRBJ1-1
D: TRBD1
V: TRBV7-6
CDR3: CASSWGRDRQSGAFF
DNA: TGTGCCAGCAGTTGGGGCCGGGACAGGCAAAGTGGAGCTTTCTTT

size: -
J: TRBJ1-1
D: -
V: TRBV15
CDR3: CATSRDPSTEAFF
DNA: TGTGCCACCAGCAGAGATCCTTCCACTGAAGCTTTCTTT

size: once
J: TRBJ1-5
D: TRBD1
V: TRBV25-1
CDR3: CASSGGQINQPQHF
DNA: TGTGCCAGCAGTGGGGGACAGATAAATCAGCCCCAGCATTTT

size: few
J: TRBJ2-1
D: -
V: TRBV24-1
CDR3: CATSDPPRKNEQFF
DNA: TGTGCCACCAGTGATCCTCCAAGAAAAAATGAGCAGTTCTTC

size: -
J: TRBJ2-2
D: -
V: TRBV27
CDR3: CASSGPGQANTGELFF
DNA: TGTGCCAGCAGCGGACCGGGACAAGCGAACACCGGGGAGCTGTTTTTT

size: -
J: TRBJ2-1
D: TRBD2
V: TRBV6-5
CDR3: CASRGGTSGSPEQFF
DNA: TGTGCCAGCAGGGGAGGGACTAGCGGGAGTCCTGAGCAGTTCTTC

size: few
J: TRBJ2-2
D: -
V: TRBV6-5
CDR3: CASRSVGETGELFF
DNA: TGTGCCAGCCGTTCGGTTGGGGAAACCGGGGAGCTGTTTTTT

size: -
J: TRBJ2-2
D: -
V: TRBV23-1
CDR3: CASSQSGPWRAGELFF
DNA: TGCGCCAGCAGTCAATCGGGGCCCTGGAGGGCCGGGGAGCTGTTTTTT